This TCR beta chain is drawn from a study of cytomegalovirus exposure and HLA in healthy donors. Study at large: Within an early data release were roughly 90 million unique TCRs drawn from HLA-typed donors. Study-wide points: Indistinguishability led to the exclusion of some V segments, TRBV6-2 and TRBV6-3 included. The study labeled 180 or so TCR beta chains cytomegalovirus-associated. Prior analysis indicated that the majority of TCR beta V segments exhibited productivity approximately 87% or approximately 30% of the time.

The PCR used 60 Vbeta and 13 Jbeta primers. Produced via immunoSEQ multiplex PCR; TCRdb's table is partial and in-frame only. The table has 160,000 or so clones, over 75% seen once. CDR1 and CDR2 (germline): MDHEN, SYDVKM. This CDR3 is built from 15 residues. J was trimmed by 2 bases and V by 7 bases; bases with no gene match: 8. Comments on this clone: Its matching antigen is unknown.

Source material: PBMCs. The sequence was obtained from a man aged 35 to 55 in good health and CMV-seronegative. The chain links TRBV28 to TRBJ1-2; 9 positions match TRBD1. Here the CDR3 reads CASTLQGARNYGYTF. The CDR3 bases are TGTGCCAGCACCCTACAGGGGGCCCGAAACTATGGCTACACCTTC.